The 26 T cell receptor beta chains reported below all come from one sample, sequenced in a study of cytomegalovirus exposure and HLA in healthy donors. PCR primers comprised 60 Vbeta and 13 Jbeta primers. Clones were sequenced by immunoSEQ multiplex PCR, and TCRdb holds only the in-frame ones, with some missing. There are 110,000 or so clones in the sample; about 81% occur only once, and less than 3.5% lies in the top ten. Sequencing was performed on PBMCs. These receptors all stem from a woman aged 35 to 49 in good health and CMV-seropositive.

The rearrangement links TRBV28 to TRBJ1-5; 10 positions agree with TRBD1. Losses at the gene ends were 5 bases for V and 2 bases for J; bases not matched to a gene: 3. CDR3 length: 15 amino acids. Germline loops: CDR1 MDHEN, CDR2 SYDVKM. The CDR3 protein is CASSSGQGGNQPQHF. The CDR3 bases are TGTGCCAGCAGTAGCGGACAGGGGGGCAATCAGCCCCAGCATTTT.

The rearrangement joins TRBV19 to TRBJ2-3; maybe TRBD1 (6 bases). The V gene lost 5 bases and the J gene lost 2 bases, with 8 bases spanning the gap. The CDR3 is 13 residues long. Germline lookup yields CDR1 LNHDA and CDR2 SQIVND (reference sequence). Here the CDR3 reads CASSWTVTDTQYF. Written as DNA, the CDR3 is TGTGCCAGTAGTTGGACAGTCACAGATACGCAGTATTTT. Based on the CDR3 plus reference TRBV19 and TRBJ2-3, the full variable domain is DGGITQSPKYLFRKEGQNVTLSCEQNLNHDAMYWYRQDPGQGLRLIYYSQIVNDFQKGDIAEGYSVSREKKESFPLTVTSAQKNPTAFYLCASSWTVTDTQYFGPGTRLTVL.

The chain joins TRBV6-6 to TRBJ2-1; possible D gene TRBD2, 6 bases. In germline, CDR1 is MNHNY, CDR2 SVGAGI (reference sequence). The CDR3 spans 13 residues. Trimming took off 0 bases at V and 10 bases at J, with 10 bases between the two ends. CDR3 protein: CASSYSTSGEQFF. The CDR3 DNA follows: TGTGCCAGCAGTTACTCGACTAGTGGGGAGCAGTTCTTC.

The chain links TRBV4-3 to TRBJ2-7; 7 bases are shared with TRBD2. With V trimmed by 0 bases and J by 4 bases, 3 bases remained unmatched. Germline lookup yields CDR1 LGHNA and CDR2 YSLEER. This CDR3 has 14 residues. The CDR3 sequence: CASSQDASGYEQYF. CDR3 nucleotide sequence: TGCGCCAGCAGCCAAGACGCTAGCGGTTACGAGCAGTACTTC.

The chain employs TRBV5-1 and TRBJ2-7; unclear D gene. Germline assignment: CDR1 SGHRS and CDR2 YFSETQ. The CDR3 is 14 amino acids. V was trimmed by 0 bases and J by 0 bases, leaving 7 bases between them. The CDR3: CASSLDGSSYEQYF. CDR3 nucleotides: TGCGCCAGCAGCTTGGACGGTAGCTCCTACGAGCAGTACTTC.

This clone was seen once. V usage is TRBV4-1 and J usage is TRBJ2-1; TRBD1 agrees at 8 bases. This CDR3 contains 16 residues. From germline, CDR1 is MGHRA and CDR2 YSYEKL. V dropped 5 bases and J dropped 3; count of bases not matched to a gene: 9. In nucleotides, the CDR3 is TGCGCCAGCAGCGAAAGGACAGGGCTTTACTACAATGAGCAGTTCTTC. This gives the protein CASSERTGLYYNEQFF.

This chain links TRBV5-1 with TRBJ2-3, with D maybe TRBD2 (6 bases). CDR1 is SGHRS and CDR2 is YFSETQ in the germline V gene. V shed 7 bases and J shed 4 bases, with 19 bases lying between them. The CDR3 has 15 amino acids. The CDR3 loop reads CASRERASEADTQYF. The CDR3 DNA reads TGCGCCAGCCGGGAGAGGGCTAGCGAGGCAGATACGCAGTATTTT. The complete variable domain, with remaining parts taken from reference TRBV5-1 and TRBJ2-3, reads KAGVTQTPRYLIKTRGQQVTLSCSPISGHRSVSWYQQTPGQGLQFLFEYFSETQRNKGNFPGRFSGRQFSNSRSEMNVSTLELGDSALYLCASRERASEADTQYFGPGTRLTVL.

This clone was recorded a few times. The chain combines TRBV5-6 with TRBJ2-7, with TRBD1 matching 7 bases. This CDR3 region has 16 residues. Germline trimming cut 3 bases from V and 2 bases from J; bases unmatched to any gene: 11. The V gene's germline CDR1 is SGHDT and CDR2 YYEEEE. CDR3 in DNA: TGTGCCAGCAGCTCCGACAGGGCCGGTATGCCCTACGAGCAGTACTTC. It codes for CASSSDRAGMPYEQYF.

This chain connects TRBV7-6 to TRBJ1-2; 12 nucleotides match TRBD1. CDR3 length: 14 residues. CDR1 and CDR2 from the germline V gene are SGHVS and FNYEAQ. J lost 8 bases, V lost 5 bases, and 6 bases had no gene match. Written as DNA, the CDR3 is TGTGCCAGCAGCCTAGGGACAGGGGGCGGGGGCTACACCTTC. Protein sequence: CASSLGTGGGGYTF.

V gene TRBV30 combines with J gene TRBJ1-6, with D possibly being TRBD1 (5 bases). In germline, CDR1 is GTSNPN, CDR2 SVGIG (reference sequence). This CDR3 is built from 14 residues. Trimming removed 0 bases from V and 7 bases from J, with 10 bases in between. The CDR3 coding sequence is TGTGCCTGGAGTGTATGGGGCCCAAATTCACCCCTCCACTTT. Protein sequence: CAWSVWGPNSPLHF.

The chain is built from TRBV7-2 and TRBJ1-3, with 7 bases fitting TRBD1. The CDR3 loop spans 16 amino acids. After removal of 4 bases from V and 1 base from J, the junction contained 7 bases not matched to a gene. Germline V gene data show CDR1 as SGHTA and CDR2 as FQGNSA. CDR3 amino acids: CASSSVRGSSGNTIYF. The CDR3 DNA follows: TGTGCCAGCAGCTCTGTCAGGGGGTCGTCTGGAAACACCATATATTTT.

The rearrangement uses TRBV18 and TRBJ2-7; 10 nucleotides match TRBD2. V trimming: 3 bases; J trimming: 0 bases; junction bases outside the gene matches: 11. This CDR3 is 18 amino acids long. Per germline, CDR1 KGHSH and CDR2 LQKENI. CDR3 coding DNA: TGTGCCAGCTCACCCCGTTACCCGGCTAGCGGGAGCTCCTACGAGCAGTACTTC. It codes for CASSPRYPASGSSYEQYF. Full variable domain (missing parts from reference TRBV18 and TRBJ2-7): NAGVMQNPRHLVRRRGQEARLRCSPMKGHSHVYWYRQLPEEGLKFMVYLQKENIIDESGMPKERFSAEFPKEGPSILRIQQVVRGDSAAYFCASSPRYPASGSSYEQYFGPGTRLTVT.

This chain joins TRBV6-6 and TRBJ1-4; TRBD1 is a possible D gene (5 bases). V lost 2 bases and J 7 bases, leaving 11 bases between the germline ends. The germline V gene has CDR1 MNHNY and CDR2 SVGAGI (reference sequence). The CDR3 has 14 residues. In DNA, the CDR3 is TGTGCCAGCAGTTACGCAGGGAAGCCTGAAAAACTGTTTTTT. Protein sequence: CASSYAGKPEKLFF.

The CDR3 DNA reads as TGTGCCAGCAGCGAGGGACAAGAGAGCTCCTACGAGCAGTACTTC. Translation: CASSEGQESSYEQYF. The chain joins TRBV5-4 to TRBJ2-7, with a weak D call TRBD1 (6 bases). Trimming took off 4 bases at V and 0 bases at J, with 14 bases between the two ends. CDR3 size: 15 residues. Germline V lookup: CDR1 SGHNT, CDR2 YYREEE (reference sequence).

The J gene is TRBJ1-2, the V gene TRBV27, with 7 bases aligning to TRBD1. The germline CDR1 and CDR2 sequences are MNHEY and SMNVEV (reference sequence). This CDR3 comprises 14 residues. Trimming cost V 2 bases and J 4 bases; bases outside gene matches: 4. CDR3 loop: CASSLKGASYGYTF. DNA for the CDR3: TGTGCCAGCAGTTTAAAGGGGGCAAGCTATGGCTACACCTTC.

This clone was detected a few times. This CDR3 is CASREAQSRGYTF. The CDR3 DNA reads as TGCGCCAGCAGGGAGGCCCAAAGTCGGGGCTACACCTTC. This chain uses TRBV5-1 with TRBJ1-2; D is unclear. V shed 5 bases and J shed 8 bases, with 16 bases lying between them. This CDR3 region has 13 residues. Germline lookup yields CDR1 SGHRS and CDR2 YFSETQ.

The V gene is TRBV30, the J gene TRBJ1-1; TRBD1 agrees at 8 bases. Germline V gene lookup returns CDR1 GTSNPN and CDR2 SVGIG (reference sequence). This CDR3 spans 12 amino acids. V lost 5 bases, J lost 3 bases, and 2 bases stayed unmatched. CDR3 in DNA: TGTGCCTGGGGACAGGGAGACACTGAAGCTTTCTTT. Translating gives CAWGQGDTEAFF. Complete variable domain (other parts from reference TRBV30 and TRBJ1-1): SQTIHQWPATLVQPVGSPLSLECTVEGTSNPNLYWYRQAAGRGLQLLFYSVGIGQISSEVPQNLSASRPQDRQFILSSKKLLLSDSGFYLCAWGQGDTEAFFGQGTRLTVV.

This clone was observed a handful of times. This chain joins TRBV6-5 and TRBJ1-2; no clear D gene. V lost 0 bases and J 7 bases, leaving 15 bases between the germline ends. The CDR3 totals 15 residues. Germline V gene data show CDR1 as MNHEY and CDR2 as SVGAGI. CDR3 amino acids: CASSYSGLKGGGYTF. For the CDR3, the DNA is TGTGCCAGCAGTTACTCGGGCCTTAAGGGAGGTGGCTACACCTTC.

The rearrangement links TRBV29-1 to TRBJ2-7; D may be TRBD2 (5 bases). The germline V gene has CDR1 SQVTM and CDR2 ANQGSEA. Deletions cut 4 bases from V and 2 bases from J, with 15 bases between. The CDR3 spans 14 residues. Here the CDR3 DNA reads TGCAGCGTTGTCTTATCTGGGAGCACCTACGAGCAGTACTTC. It yields the protein CSVVLSGSTYEQYF.

The rearrangement uses TRBV5-6 and TRBJ2-2; D is uncertain. V was pared by 4 bases and J by 5 bases, with 9 bases between. The CDR3 extends over 13 amino acids. CDR1 SGHDT and CDR2 YYEEEE come from the germline V gene. CDR3 in amino acids: CASSPRRTGELFF. CDR3 in DNA: TGTGCCAGCAGCCCCCGTCGGACCGGGGAGCTGTTTTTT.

The DNA of the CDR3 is TGTGCCAGCAAAGGGAACACAGGGGGTGGCGAGCAGTACTTC. Protein sequence: CASKGNTGGGEQYF. The chain links TRBV2 to TRBJ2-7; TRBD1 agrees at 8 bases. The CDR3 sequence is 14 residues long. Trimming cost V 7 bases and J 6 bases; bases outside gene matches: 11. The germline V gene has CDR1 SNHLY and CDR2 FYNNEI. Looking up the rest from reference TRBV2 and TRBJ2-7 gives the full variable domain: EPEVTQTPSHQVTQMGQEVILRCVPISNHLYFYWYRQILGQKVEFLVSFYNNEISEKSEIFDDQFSVERPDGSNFTLKIRSTKLEDSAMYFCASKGNTGGGEQYFGPGTRLTVT.

This clone was recorded once. The chain links TRBV5-4 to TRBJ2-1; D is undetermined. CDR1 is SGHNT, CDR2 YYREEE, per germline (reference sequence). There are 13 residues in the CDR3. Trimming stripped 1 base from V and 3 bases from J, with 5 bases between. CDR3 residues: CASSLRVYNEQFF. The CDR3 coding sequence is TGTGCCAGCAGCTTGCGGGTCTACAATGAGCAGTTCTTC.

V is TRBV10-3 and J is TRBJ2-7; 11 bases match TRBD2. Per germline, CDR1 ENHRY and CDR2 SYGVKD. CDR3 length: 16 amino acids. The ends lost 8 bases at V and 5 bases at J; junction bases unmatched: 14. This CDR3 is CAISGLAGPKGDEQYF. The DNA for the CDR3 is TGTGCCATCTCCGGACTAGCGGGCCCCAAAGGCGACGAGCAGTACTTC.

The DNA for the CDR3 is TGTGCCAGCAGCTTGGCCCTCCCAGGGGTGAGTGAGCAGTTCTTC. It translates to CASSLALPGVSEQFF. This chain uses TRBV5-4 with TRBJ2-1; D may be TRBD1 (6 bases). Germline V lookup: CDR1 SGHNT, CDR2 YYREEE (reference sequence). The V gene lost 0 bases and the J gene lost 9 bases, with 16 bases spanning the gap. CDR3 length equals 15 residues.

This chain uses TRBV6-5 with TRBJ1-1, with 9 bases aligning to TRBD1. V lost 4 bases, J lost 4 bases, and 7 bases stayed unmatched. CDR3 length equals 15 residues. The germline gives CDR1 MNHEY, CDR2 SVGAGI. As DNA, the CDR3 is TGTGCCAGCAGTTCACATGGACAGGGGCCCACTGAAGCTTTCTTT. Protein sequence: CASSSHGQGPTEAFF.

This clone showed up just a few times. The chain has TRBV28 and TRBJ2-3; 9 bases match TRBD2. The junction had 6 bases not matched to a gene; V was cut back by 4 bases and J by 4 bases. Germline CDR1 and CDR2: MDHEN and SYDVKM. CDR3 length equals 15 residues. This chain's CDR3 is CASSWTSAVSDTQYF. DNA for the CDR3: TGTGCCAGCAGTTGGACTAGCGCGGTCTCAGATACGCAGTATTTT. Looking up the rest from reference TRBV28 and TRBJ2-3 gives the full variable domain: DVKVTQSSRYLVKRTGEKVFLECVQDMDHENMFWYRQDPGLGLRLIYFSYDVKMKEKGDIPEGYSVSREKKERFSLILESASTNQTSMYLCASSWTSAVSDTQYFGPGTRLTVL.